This record covers a single T cell receptor (beta chain). The source of the sample is a study of OX40 agonist ivuxolimab in advanced cancers. Looking at the study overall: Prior therapy, whether anti-PD-1, anti-PD-L1 or anti-CTLA-4, was allowed, and roughly 41% had some. Three patients showed partial responses: one hepatocellular carcinoma and two cutaneous melanoma cases.

The germline V and J ends were trimmed by 2 bases and 2 bases, with 7 bases remaining between them. Germline CDR1 is MNHNY and CDR2 is SVGAGI (reference sequence). The CDR3 extends over 14 amino acids. Sequenced by immunoSEQ multiplex PCR; TCRdb stores in-frame clones only, minus some. Of 75,000 to 95,000 clones in the sample, around 87% were seen once. Drawing of blood for sampling happened at baseline, at cycle 4 day 1, and at cycle 7 day 1. The material was CD4+ or CD8+ T cells sorted from blood, obtained in a trial of the OX40 agonist ivuxolimab. V and J are TRBV6-6 and TRBJ2-4, with D maybe TRBD1 (6 bases). The TCR originated in an adult with an advanced solid tumor such as melanoma, head and neck, liver or kidney cancer. Written as DNA, the CDR3 is TGTGCCAGCAGTTACACAGGGCCCAAAAACATTCAGTACTTC. Translated, it gives CASSYTGPKNIQYF.